The subject of this entry is one T cell receptor beta chain. The data stem from a study of blood T cell repertoires in COVID-19. Profiling relied on immunoSEQ multiplex PCR, and the TCRdb table lists in-frame clones only, not all of them. The sample holds around 70,000 clones, 65% to 80% seen once. Trimming pared 0 bases from V and 8 bases from J, leaving 18 bases between. CDR3 size: 16 residues. Germline V gene data show CDR1 as SGHAT and CDR2 as FQNNGV. Sequenced sample: peripheral blood. The V gene is TRBV11-2, the J gene TRBJ2-3; possibly TRBD2 for D (7 bases). The receptor was isolated from a human donor in a cohort sampled during active COVID-19. The CDR3 reads CASSLDPGGRASTQYF. CDR3 DNA: TGTGCCAGCAGCTTAGATCCGGGGGGCCGGGCCAGTACGCAGTATTTT.